The rows below give T cell receptor beta chains drawn from one sample of a study of T-cell reconstitution after alpha-beta-depleted transplantation in children. A single record per CDR3 protein comes from TCRdb applying MiXCR to the PCR reads. Found here are about 460,000 distinct CDR3 sequences, about 10% of them singletons; the top ten hold 11% to 15%. The specimen comprised PBMCs, mostly from graft donor cells, sampled 180 days after TCRalphabeta/CD19-depleted stem cell transplant. The origin of the receptors is a female patient between 2 and 10 years old who had a stem cell transplant for aplastic anemia, so the T cells may come from the graft donor. Each CDR3 is given with its conserved first and last residue. The D gene is left open where the match is weak. Clone size appears in some rows only: once, few, many, or a class for an expanded clone.

DNA: TGCAGTGCTAGACTTCCCCCTGATGAGCAGTTCTTC
CDR3: CSARLPPDEQFF
length: 12
D: -
size: -
V: TRBV20-1
J: TRBJ2-1

DNA: TGTGCCAGCTCACCAAGTTGGGGACTAGCGGACTGGAGCTCCTACAATGAGCAGTTCTTC
CDR3: CASSPSWGLADWSSYNEQFF
length: 20
D: TRBD2
size: -
V: TRBV11-2
J: TRBJ2-1

DNA: TGTGCCAGCACCCAGAGGGGGAGGACCGAATCTCTTCATGGCTACACCTTC
CDR3: CASTQRGRTESLHGYTF
length: 17
D: -
size: -
V: TRBV7-2
J: TRBJ1-2

DNA: TGTGCCAGCAGTTTAGCGCCGTTAGTTCGGGACACTGAAGCTTTCTTT
CDR3: CASSLAPLVRDTEAFF
length: 16
D: -
size: -
V: TRBV12-3/TRBV12-4
J: TRBJ1-1

DNA: TGTGCCAGTAGTCTCGCCACTATGGGGGCCAACGTCCTGACTTTC
CDR3: CASSLATMGANVLTF
length: 15
D: -
size: few
V: TRBV19
J: TRBJ2-6

DNA: TGTGCCAGCAGCTTAACGGACGGCACCGGGGAGCTGTTTTTT
CDR3: CASSLTDGTGELFF
length: 14
D: -
size: few
V: TRBV7-8
J: TRBJ2-2

DNA: TGTGCCAGCAGCTCTGCCCCAGGGTTAGCCAAAAACATTCAGTACTTC
CDR3: CASSSAPGLAKNIQYF
length: 16
D: -
size: many
V: TRBV7-8
J: TRBJ2-4

DNA: TGTGCCAGCAGTTTTGGGACCTTCTACGAGCAGTACTTC
CDR3: CASSFGTFYEQYF
length: 13
D: -
size: many
V: TRBV12-3/TRBV12-4
J: TRBJ2-7

DNA: TGTGCCAGCAGCTTAGGGAGGTTACAGGGGGCTGGCAATCAGCCCCAGCATTTT
CDR3: CASSLGRLQGAGNQPQHF
length: 18
D: TRBD1
size: few
V: TRBV11-2
J: TRBJ1-5

DNA: TGTGCCAGCAGCTTAAGAGGGGGGCTAGCGGGAGCGGGCTCCTACAATGAGCAGTTCTTC
CDR3: CASSLRGGLAGAGSYNEQFF
length: 20
D: TRBD2
size: few
V: TRBV11-2
J: TRBJ2-1

DNA: TGTGCCAGCAGCTTACCAAAGCAGCGGGAGCGGCAGTTCTTC
CDR3: CASSLPKQRERQFF
length: 14
D: TRBD2
size: -
V: TRBV7-9
J: TRBJ2-1

DNA: TGTGCCAGCAGCCCGGCCAAGGCCACTGAAGCTTTCTTT
CDR3: CASSPAKATEAFF
length: 13
D: -
size: -
V: TRBV7-9
J: TRBJ1-1

DNA: TGTGCCAGCAGCCCCCGTCGGGGAACGTACCAAGAGACCCAGTACTTC
CDR3: CASSPRRGTYQETQYF
length: 16
D: -
size: few
V: TRBV11-2
J: TRBJ2-5

DNA: TGTGCCACCCGAATGGACACCGGGGAGCTGTTTTTT
CDR3: CATRMDTGELFF
length: 12
D: -
size: -
V: TRBV7-2
J: TRBJ2-2

DNA: TGTGCCAGCAGCTTGGATTTAGGGGCGGCCTACAATGAGCAGTTCTTC
CDR3: CASSLDLGAAYNEQFF
length: 16
D: -
size: -
V: TRBV5-6
J: TRBJ2-1

DNA: TGTGCCAGCAGCTACCGCTCCGGACAGGGGACAGATACGCAGTATTTT
CDR3: CASSYRSGQGTDTQYF
length: 16
D: TRBD1
size: few
V: TRBV7-9
J: TRBJ2-3

DNA: TGTGCCAGCAGCTCAACGGGACTTCCCTACGAGCAGTACTTC
CDR3: CASSSTGLPYEQYF
length: 14
D: -
size: -
V: TRBV7-9
J: TRBJ2-7

DNA: TGTGCCAGCAGCTTATTGCCCTCAGGGGGAGACACTGAAGCTTTCTTT
CDR3: CASSLLPSGGDTEAFF
length: 16
D: TRBD1
size: few
V: TRBV7-9
J: TRBJ1-1

DNA: TGTGCCAGCAGCGTAGGACAGGGCAGGTCCCTTGGTGAAGCTTTCTTT
CDR3: CASSVGQGRSLGEAFF
length: 16
D: TRBD1
size: many
V: TRBV9
J: TRBJ1-1

DNA: TGTGCCAGCAGCTTGGGACAGGGTAGTGGCTACACCTTC
CDR3: CASSLGQGSGYTF
length: 13
D: TRBD1
size: few
V: TRBV7-9
J: TRBJ1-2

DNA: TGTGCCAGCAGCTTAGCAGGTCCCGGGGACACCATATATTTT
CDR3: CASSLAGPGDTIYF
length: 14
D: -
size: -
V: TRBV7-2
J: TRBJ1-3

DNA: TGCAGTGCTATCATGGGGGACACAGATACGCAGTATTTT
CDR3: CSAIMGDTDTQYF
length: 13
D: -
size: -
V: TRBV20-1
J: TRBJ2-3

DNA: TGTGCCAGCAGCTTAGGGGCCAGCTCCTACGAGCAGTACTTC
CDR3: CASSLGASSYEQYF
length: 14
D: -
size: many
V: TRBV7-8
J: TRBJ2-7

DNA: TGTGCCAGCAGTGCTCAGGGACGAGACACTGAAGCTTTCTTT
CDR3: CASSAQGRDTEAFF
length: 14
D: -
size: -
V: TRBV12-3/TRBV12-4
J: TRBJ1-1

DNA: TGCGCCAGCAGCTGGGGACAGAAAGAGACCCAGTACTTC
CDR3: CASSWGQKETQYF
length: 13
D: TRBD1
size: many
V: TRBV5-1
J: TRBJ2-5

DNA: TGCAGTGCTGGAGTAGGTGGGAGAGGGTACGAGCAGTACTTC
CDR3: CSAGVGGRGYEQYF
length: 14
D: -
size: few
V: TRBV20-1
J: TRBJ2-7

DNA: TGCAGTGCTTATACAGGGGTTAGCTCCTACGAGCAGTACTTC
CDR3: CSAYTGVSSYEQYF
length: 14
D: TRBD1
size: -
V: TRBV20-1
J: TRBJ2-7

DNA: TGTGCCAGCAGTTTCACTCCCCGCCTTAGGGGACAACCGAACACTGAAGCTTTCTTT
CDR3: CASSFTPRLRGQPNTEAFF
length: 19
D: -
size: -
V: TRBV28
J: TRBJ1-1

DNA: TGCGCCAGCAGCCAAGCAATTAGCGGGAGGTATTACAATGAGCAGTTCTTC
CDR3: CASSQAISGRYYNEQFF
length: 17
D: TRBD2
size: -
V: TRBV4-3
J: TRBJ2-1

DNA: TGTGCCACCAGCAGACCCAGGGTGTCCGGGATGTCTGGTGAAAAACTGTTTTTT
CDR3: CATSRPRVSGMSGEKLFF
length: 18
D: -
size: -
V: TRBV15
J: TRBJ1-4

DNA: TGTGCCAGCTCACAGGCGGACGAAAAACTGTTTTTT
CDR3: CASSQADEKLFF
length: 12
D: -
size: few
V: TRBV18
J: TRBJ1-4

DNA: TGTGCCAGCAGTTACCGCGACAGGGCGAGTGGAAACACCATATATTTT
CDR3: CASSYRDRASGNTIYF
length: 16
D: TRBD1
size: few
V: TRBV28
J: TRBJ1-3

DNA: TGTGCCAGCAGTCCCAGCGTCGGGACAGATACGCAGTATTTT
CDR3: CASSPSVGTDTQYF
length: 14
D: -
size: many
V: TRBV12-3/TRBV12-4
J: TRBJ2-3

DNA: TGTGCCAGCAGCTCAGTCCCGGGGGAGCAGTACTTC
CDR3: CASSSVPGEQYF
length: 12
D: -
size: many
V: TRBV9
J: TRBJ2-7

DNA: TGCAGTGCCCGGGACAGAAGCACCGGGGAGCTGTTTTTT
CDR3: CSARDRSTGELFF
length: 13
D: TRBD1
size: few
V: TRBV20-1
J: TRBJ2-2

DNA: TGTGCCAGCGGGGTCTCCGGGAGGACCGGGGCCAACGTCCTGACTTTC
CDR3: CASGVSGRTGANVLTF
length: 16
D: TRBD2
size: -
V: TRBV25-1
J: TRBJ2-6

DNA: TGTGCCAGCAGTTCCTTGACAGGGACCTACGAGCAGTACTTC
CDR3: CASSSLTGTYEQYF
length: 14
D: TRBD1
size: few
V: TRBV12-3/TRBV12-4
J: TRBJ2-7

DNA: TGTGCCAGCAGTCCCGACAGGGTTTTGACTGAAGCTTTCTTT
CDR3: CASSPDRVLTEAFF
length: 14
D: TRBD1
size: few
V: TRBV12-3/TRBV12-4
J: TRBJ1-1

DNA: TGCAGTGCTAGAGTAATGAGGGTCCAAGAGACCCAGTACTTC
CDR3: CSARVMRVQETQYF
length: 14
D: -
size: many
V: TRBV20-1
J: TRBJ2-5

DNA: TGTGCCAGCAGCCAATCCCCGAGCCCGACAGGAGGCACAGATACGCAGTATTTT
CDR3: CASSQSPSPTGGTDTQYF
length: 18
D: -
size: few
V: TRBV3-1
J: TRBJ2-3

DNA: TGTGCCAGCAGGAACACAGGGGGCACTGAAGCTTTCTTT
CDR3: CASRNTGGTEAFF
length: 13
D: TRBD1
size: -
V: TRBV6-2/TRBV6-3
J: TRBJ1-1

DNA: TGTGCCACCTCAAACAGACAAGAGACCCAGTACTTC
CDR3: CATSNRQETQYF
length: 12
D: -
size: few
V: TRBV10-3
J: TRBJ2-5

DNA: TGTGCCAGCGGCAGCCGTAACTACGAGCAGTACTTC
CDR3: CASGSRNYEQYF
length: 12
D: -
size: -
V: TRBV28
J: TRBJ2-7

DNA: TGTGCCAGCAGCACGGGACTAGCGGGAGGCTCAGATACGCAGTATTTT
CDR3: CASSTGLAGGSDTQYF
length: 16
D: TRBD2
size: -
V: TRBV7-2
J: TRBJ2-3

DNA: TGTGCCACCAGCAGAGATCCTGGGGGAGGGTCCAATGAGCAGTTCTTC
CDR3: CATSRDPGGGSNEQFF
length: 16
D: TRBD2
size: -
V: TRBV15
J: TRBJ2-1

DNA: TGCAGCGTTGGTCAGACAGGGCTGTATGGCTACACCTTC
CDR3: CSVGQTGLYGYTF
length: 13
D: TRBD1
size: -
V: TRBV29-1
J: TRBJ1-2

DNA: TGTGCCAGCAGCCCTTACAGGGGGAACACTGAAGCTTTCTTT
CDR3: CASSPYRGNTEAFF
length: 14
D: TRBD1
size: -
V: TRBV7-6
J: TRBJ1-1

DNA: TGTGCCACCAGCGTTCGGCCCGGGACAGGGCGAAGGTCACCCCTCCACTTT
CDR3: CATSVRPGTGRRSPLHF
length: 17
D: TRBD1
size: few
V: TRBV15
J: TRBJ1-6

DNA: TGCGCCAGCAGCTTGATCTCCCCTTGGCTAGCGGGAGGAGATACGCAGTATTTT
CDR3: CASSLISPWLAGGDTQYF
length: 18
D: TRBD2
size: few
V: TRBV5-1
J: TRBJ2-3

DNA: TGTGCCAGCAGTTACGGTCGGGCAGGGAGCCACCCTGACTTCAATACGCAGTATTTT
CDR3: CASSYGRAGSHPDFNTQYF
length: 19
D: -
size: -
V: TRBV6-5
J: TRBJ2-3

DNA: TGTGCCAGCAGCTTAGAGGCTAGCGGGAGACAGACCCAGTACTTC
CDR3: CASSLEASGRQTQYF
length: 15
D: TRBD2
size: few
V: TRBV11-2
J: TRBJ2-5

DNA: TGTGCCAGCAACGACAGGATCGCTGCCTGGGGCAATCAGCCCCAGCATTTT
CDR3: CASNDRIAAWGNQPQHF
length: 17
D: -
size: -
V: TRBV28
J: TRBJ1-5

DNA: TGCGCCAGCAGCCAAGATCGGCGGGGCGACTACAATGAGCAGTTCTTC
CDR3: CASSQDRRGDYNEQFF
length: 16
D: -
size: few
V: TRBV4-3
J: TRBJ2-1

DNA: TGTGCCAGCAGTCCGCCTATGAGTAGCGGGAGTAGCGAGACCCAGTACTTC
CDR3: CASSPPMSSGSSETQYF
length: 17
D: TRBD2
size: few
V: TRBV28
J: TRBJ2-5

DNA: TGTGCCAGCAGCAATTCGTTCGGGAAAGGGCTTAAAGAGACCCAGTACTTC
CDR3: CASSNSFGKGLKETQYF
length: 17
D: -
size: few
V: TRBV21-1
J: TRBJ2-5

DNA: TGCAGTGCTAGGCTAGAACGCTACAATGAGCAGTTCTTC
CDR3: CSARLERYNEQFF
length: 13
D: -
size: -
V: TRBV20-1
J: TRBJ2-1

DNA: TGTGCCAGCAGGGACCACAACGACAATGAGCAGTTCTTC
CDR3: CASRDHNDNEQFF
length: 13
D: -
size: few
V: TRBV2
J: TRBJ2-1